The subject of this entry is one T cell receptor (beta chain). Its specificity is not known. This record comes from a study of shared clonotypes between healthy human individuals. Once extracted for a subset, genomic DNA was divided evenly among several immunoSEQ plates. Measured with immunoSEQ multiplex PCR; TCRdb has only the in-frame clones, and not every one. The sample holds more than 550,000 clones; 90% to 95% are singletons and the top ten take more than 20%. CD45RO negativity and positive selection for CCR7 defined naive CD8 cells, a population that excluded terminally differentiated effector memory CD45RA+ cells. The study's findings and limits: An effect of sequencing depth on clonotype sharing among donors was expected. The study generally estimated greater richness for naive than memory subsets. Clonotypes which were not shared had lower generation probabilities than clonotypes that all four donors shared.

The CDR3 is 16 residues long. Per the germline V gene, CDR1 is MNHEY and CDR2 is SVGAGI. Trimming took off 2 bases at V and 9 bases at J, with 20 bases between the two ends. Source material: naive CD8+ T cells sorted from blood. The V gene is TRBV6-5, the J gene TRBJ2-1; D is perhaps TRBD2 (6 bases). The receptor's source is a man aged 25-45 years in good health. CDR3: CASSYPGGGGVAEQFF. For the CDR3, the DNA is TGTGCCAGCAGTTACCCTGGGGGAGGAGGAGTCGCTGAGCAGTTCTTC.